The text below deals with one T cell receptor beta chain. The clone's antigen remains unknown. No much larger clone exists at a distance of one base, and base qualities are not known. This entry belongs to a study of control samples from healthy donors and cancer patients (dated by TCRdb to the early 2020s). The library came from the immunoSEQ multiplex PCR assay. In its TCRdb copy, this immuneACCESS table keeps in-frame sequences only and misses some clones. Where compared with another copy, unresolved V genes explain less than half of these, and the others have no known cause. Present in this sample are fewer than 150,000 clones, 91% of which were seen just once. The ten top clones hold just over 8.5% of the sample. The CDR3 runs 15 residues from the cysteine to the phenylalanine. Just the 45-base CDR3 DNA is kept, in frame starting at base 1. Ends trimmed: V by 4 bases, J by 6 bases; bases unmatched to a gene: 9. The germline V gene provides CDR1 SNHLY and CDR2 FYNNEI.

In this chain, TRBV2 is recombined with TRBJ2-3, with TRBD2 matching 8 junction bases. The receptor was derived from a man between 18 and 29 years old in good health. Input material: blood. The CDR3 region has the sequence CASSAGLGILDTQYF. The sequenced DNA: TGTGCCAGCAGTGCGGGACTAGGGATCCTGGATACGCAGTATTTT.